This T cell receptor (beta chain) was found in a study of tumor and adjacent non-tumor tissue in lung cancer. Background on the study: On average, productive TCRbeta reads reached roughly 4.2 million per sample.

The template was RNA from unsorted bulk tissue. The CDR3 runs 16 residues. Germline values: CDR1 DFQATT, CDR2 SNEGSKA (reference sequence). V lost 1 base and J 3 bases, leaving 18 bases between the germline ends. This clonotype appeared many times. A modified ARM-PCR protocol with three rounds of nested PCR amplified TCRbeta. TCRdb reanalysed the multiplex PCR reads using MiXCR and keeps one entry per CDR3 protein. The sample has approximately 130,000 distinct CDR3 sequences; roughly 64% are singletons. This sequence joins TRBV20-1 and TRBJ2-5, with D possibly TRBD1 on 5 matching bases. This TCR was sampled from a man aged 25 to 45 with non-small cell lung cancer. Sequenced input: lung tumor tissue. CDR3 amino acids: CSARGSLWQGKETQYF. CDR3 coding DNA: TGCAGTGCTAGAGGGAGTTTGTGGCAGGGAAAAGAGACCCAGTACTTC.